This TCR beta chain was profiled in a study of blood T cell repertoires in COVID-19 (dated by TCRdb to between 2020 and 2021). With regard to the full study: The collaborator samples originated in the United States, Italy and Spain and spanned the acute and convalescent phases of COVID-19. The material from the prospective study consisted of cDNA or gDNA derived from T cells, B-cell-depleted T cells, or PBMCs. Subjects who had been exposed to COVID-19, were actively infected with it, or had recovered from it provided the deeply sampled blood TCRbeta repertoires that made up the dataset. The repertoires were released in a freely available public database meant as a resource for research on the immune response to SARS-CoV-2. The samples were drawn from the first 160 participants of the ongoing ImmuneRACE study and from 1,254 subjects provided by 6 global collaborators. A de-identified subject ID, COVID-19 status, age in years and sex were almost always included in the sample metadata. Where available, HLA class I and class II types were obtained from metadata supplied by the sample provider rather than from assay-based typing. Overall results and qualifications from the work: The quantity of clinical and demographic metadata differed by source and by participant and was supplied without curation.

TCRbeta CDR3 regions were amplified from genomic DNA using the immunoSEQ Assay, a bias-controlled multiplex PCR. As for how the authors treated the data: The number of nucleated cells in each sample was estimated by amplification of reference gene primers within the assay. Sequence reads were collapsed and filtered to measure the absolute abundance of every unique TCRbeta CDR3 rearrangement. For each sample, productive Simpson clonality was calculated as the square root of Simpson's diversity index over productive rearrangements. Drawn from immuneACCESS, this table holds only the in-frame rearrangements with V and J called that TCRdb kept. Clones are partly lost; checked studies trace under half to an unresolved V gene and leave the rest unexplained. Clonal size and the V and J genes are those of that table, whereas D and trimming came from the DNA. For this sample there are 350,000 or so clones; around nine tenths appear just once. The ten largest make up 3% to 4.5% of the sample.

A remark on this clone: The antigen it recognizes is unknown. No base qualities exist here, and no much larger clone lies one base off it.

One collaborating source in Seattle enrolled patients during active infection and followed them longitudinally through the course of disease. Each collaborating institution followed its own protocols to collect whole blood in K2EDTA tubes. Collaborator samples were shipped for TCRbeta analysis as frozen whole blood, isolated PBMCs, or DNA extracted from either sample type. The germline V end is reduced by 6 bases and the J end by 2 bases; junction bases left unmatched: 6. The CDR3 spans 15 residues, from the cysteine through the phenylalanine. The sequence is cut down to CDR3 DNA, 45 bases in frame from base 1. CDR1 and CDR2 are drawn from the germline V gene: MNHEY, SVGAGI.

Sequenced material: peripheral blood. The receptor comes from a woman aged 60-70 years with COVID-19, enrolled during active disease. The sequence is built from TRBV6-5 and TRBJ2-3, and TRBD2 aligns with 9 junction nucleotides. The nucleotide sequence reads TGTGCCAGCAGGCGAGCGGGGGGCCACACAGATACGCAGTATTTT. It encodes CASRRAGGHTDTQYF.